This TCR beta chain was retrieved from a study of T cells in Graves' hyperthyroidism and ophthalmopathy. Study-level background: Blood from the periphery was taken at initial diagnosis, before any treatment.

The length of the CDR3 is 17 residues. The trim removed 2 bases at V and 5 bases at J, leaving 13 bases unmatched. Germline values: CDR1 MGHRA, CDR2 YSYEKL. It was RNA transcripts that yielded the amplified TCR beta CDR3 regions. The HTBI primer set was used in a first-round RT-PCR of the TCR CDR3. Each CDR3 protein gets one entry after TCRdb re-called the multiplex PCR reads with MiXCR. The sample gives more than 600,000 distinct CDR3 sequences, around 17% of which show up once; over 7.5% is in the top ten. The chain uses TRBV4-1 and TRBJ2-5, with TRBD1 identical over 8 bases. Source material: blood. The origin of this receptor is a man younger than 35 with Graves' hyperthyroidism. Here the CDR3 reads CASSQPRTGWPEETQYF. The CDR3 region has the DNA TGCGCCAGCAGCCAACCCCGGACAGGGTGGCCGGAGGAGACCCAGTACTTC.